The entry below gives a single T cell receptor beta chain sequence along with its context. What it binds is unknown. The time point: week 35, safety follow-up. The investigators gave 300 ug of mutant IDH1 20-mer peptide in each vaccine dose, together with topical imiquimod. Method: immunoSEQ multiplex PCR; TCRdb's copy keeps in-frame clones and lacks some. The sample lists some 71,000 clones, approximately 86% occurring once. The source of the sample is a study of a mutant IDH1 vaccine in newly diagnosed glioma. About the study: First vaccine doses came 4-6 weeks after radiotherapy alone, or with temozolomide cycles. Earlier therapy was either radiotherapy, temozolomide, or both, and most got both. The study's findings and limits: Vaccination induced immune responses in about 93% of patients.

This CDR3 spans 15 amino acids. The germline V gene encodes CDR1 KGHSH and CDR2 LQKENI. V was clipped by 6 bases and J by 3 bases; unmatched bases: 11. This chain links TRBV18 with TRBJ2-7; 7 nucleotides align to TRBD1. The input for sequencing was PBMCs, taken from a glioma patient whose treatment included an IDH1 peptide vaccine. This receptor was taken from a man aged 25-40 years with glioma. CDR3 region: CASSPTGMGVYEQYF. In DNA, the CDR3 is TGTGCCAGCTCTCCGACAGGGATGGGGGTCTACGAGCAGTACTTC.